A single sample gave rise to the 21 T cell receptor beta chains below, sequenced in a study of T cells in narcolepsy. Generated by immunoSEQ multiplex PCR, the TCRdb table keeps only in-frame clones and is missing some. The sample lists 18,000 or so clones; 80% to 90% were seen once. The sequenced material came from memory (CD45RA-) CD4+ T cells from blood. The receptor source for this set is a human donor in good health.

This rearrangement joins TRBV19 to TRBJ1-2, with 9 bases lining up with TRBD1. The ends lost 5 bases at V and 4 bases at J; junction bases unmatched: 8. The CDR3 has 15 residues. Germline V gene data show CDR1 as LNHDA and CDR2 as SQIVND (reference sequence). The CDR3 loop reads CASSSRDREGYGYTF. The DNA of the CDR3 is TGTGCCAGTAGTTCCCGGGACAGGGAAGGCTATGGCTACACCTTC. Full variable domain (outside the CDR3, taken from reference TRBV19 and TRBJ1-2): DGGITQSPKYLFRKEGQNVTLSCEQNLNHDAMYWYRQDPGQGLRLIYYSQIVNDFQKGDIAEGYSVSREKKESFPLTVTSAQKNPTAFYLCASSSRDREGYGYTFGSGTRLTVV.

The DNA of the CDR3 is TGCGCCAGCAGTGAGACAGGGAATAATTCACCCCTCCACTTT. Translation: CASSETGNNSPLHF. V usage is TRBV10-2 and J usage is TRBJ1-6, with D maybe TRBD1 (6 bases). The length of the CDR3 is 14 residues. Germline V lookup: CDR1 WSHSY, CDR2 SAAADI. Between the trimmed V and J ends, which lost 2 bases and 5 bases, there was a span of 7 bases.

V is TRBV11-2 and J is TRBJ2-2, with D possibly TRBD1 on 6 matching bases. CDR1 and CDR2 (germline): SGHAT, FQNNGV. The V end lost 1 base, the J end lost 6 bases, and 15 bases lay between the germline ends. The length of the CDR3 is 16 residues. The CDR3 loop reads CASSLVGVGGPGELFF. The CDR3, as DNA: TGTGCCAGCAGCTTAGTGGGTGTAGGGGGTCCCGGGGAGCTGTTTTTT.

The V call is TRBV15, the J call TRBJ2-1, with D unresolved. CDR1 is LNHNV and CDR2 is YYDKDF in the germline V gene (reference sequence). Deletions cut 1 base from V and 10 bases from J, with 20 bases between. This CDR3 spans 16 amino acids. DNA of the CDR3: TGTGCCACCAGCAGAGGAGTCGGAGCGCCATTGAAGGAGCAGTTCTTC. Protein sequence: CATSRGVGAPLKEQFF. Variable domain in full (rest from reference TRBV15 and TRBJ2-1): DAMVIQNPRYQVTQFGKPVTLSCSQTLNHNVMYWYQQKSSQAPKLLFHYYDKDFNNEADTPDNFQSRRPNTSFCFLDIRSPGLGDTAMYLCATSRGVGAPLKEQFFGPGTRLTVL.

The chain couples TRBV6-1 to TRBJ2-5; perhaps TRBD2 as D (5 bases). CDR3 size: 14 residues. The germline CDR1 and CDR2 sequences are MNHNS and SASEGT. V was trimmed by 8 bases and J by 3 bases, leaving 16 bases between them. Here the CDR3 DNA reads TGTGCCAGCCCGGCGCCTGACTACGAAGAGACCCAGTACTTC. Protein sequence: CASPAPDYEETQYF.

V is TRBV23-1 and J is TRBJ2-7; D gene ambiguous. TRBV23-1 is recorded as an ORF, its role being uncertain. V lost 8 bases, J lost 4 bases, and 9 bases lay in between. CDR3 size: 11 residues. The CDR3 DNA reads TGCGCCAGCCCCCGCCGATACGAGCAGTACTTC. Protein: CASPRRYEQYF.

The V call is TRBV7-9, the J call TRBJ2-3, with TRBD1 matching over 10 bases. This CDR3 comprises 16 residues. CDR1 is SEHNR and CDR2 is FQNEAQ in the germline V gene (reference sequence). The V and J ends lost 1 base and 0 bases, in that order; junction bases with no gene match: 1. CDR3 coding DNA: TGTGCCAGCAGCTTAGGGGACAGGGGAAGCACAGATACGCAGTATTTT. Residues: CASSLGDRGSTDTQYF. Together with reference TRBV7-9 and TRBJ2-3, the CDR3 gives the full variable domain: DTGVSQNPRHKITKRGQNVTFRCDPISEHNRLYWYRQTLGQGPEFLTYFQNEAQLEKSRLLSDRFSAERPKGSFSTLEIQRTEQGDSAMYLCASSLGDRGSTDTQYFGPGTRLTVL.

The chain carries TRBV13 and TRBJ1-4; D is unresolved. In germline, CDR1 is PRHDT, CDR2 FYEKMQ (reference sequence). The CDR3 length is 15 residues. The ends were cut back, 5 bases at V and 5 bases at J, with 15 bases in the middle. CDR3 sequence: CASSLIGQRNEKLFF. DNA for the CDR3: TGTGCCAGCAGCCTGATTGGCCAGCGGAATGAAAAACTGTTTTTT.

V and J are TRBV10-3 and TRBJ1-1; D gene ambiguous. CDR3 length equals 12 residues. From germline, CDR1 is ENHRY and CDR2 SYGVKD. V was shortened by 6 bases and J by 5 bases, with 10 bases between the two germline ends. In nucleotides, the CDR3 is TGTGCCATCAGCGGGAGTGAGACTGAAGCTTTCTTT. It translates to CAISGSETEAFF.

This clone was seen a single time. V is TRBV9 and J is TRBJ1-6, with 8 bases fitting TRBD1. The V and J ends lost 0 bases and 11 bases, in that order; junction bases with no gene match: 7. The CDR3 is 15 amino acids. Per germline, CDR1 SGDLS and CDR2 YYNGEE. CDR3 amino acids: CASSVDGRGRAPLHF. CDR3 bases: TGTGCCAGCAGCGTAGATGGCAGGGGGCGGGCACCCCTCCACTTT. Based on the CDR3 plus reference TRBV9 and TRBJ1-6, the full variable domain is DSGVTQTPKHLITATGQRVTLRCSPRSGDLSVYWYQQSLDQGLQFLIQYYNGEERAKGNILERFSAQQFPDLHSELNLSSLELGDSALYFCASSVDGRGRAPLHFGNGTRLTVT.

V gene TRBV7-2 combines with J gene TRBJ2-7, with D perhaps being TRBD1 or TRBD2 (5 bases each). Germline V gives CDR1 SGHTA, CDR2 FQGNSA. CDR3 size: 17 residues. V lost 0 bases, J lost 2 bases, and 17 bases lay in between. CDR3 in DNA: TGTGCCAGCAGCTTAGCTGGAAACCGGGACCCCGCCTACGAGCAGTACTTC. It encodes CASSLAGNRDPAYEQYF.

This chain links TRBV10-2 with TRBJ1-2; D unresolved. Germline V gene data show CDR1 as WSHSY and CDR2 as SAAADI. The CDR3 is 13 amino acids. Between the trimmed V and J ends, which lost 0 bases and 6 bases, there was a span of 8 bases. The CDR3 nucleotides are TGCGCCAGCAGTGAGTCTTTGGGCCATGGCTACACCTTC. As protein: CASSESLGHGYTF.

This clone turned up a few times. The chain recombines TRBV25-1 with TRBJ2-2; 7 bases are a match to TRBD1. The CDR3 covers 14 residues. Germline CDR1 is MGHDK and CDR2 is SYGVNS. J gave up 2 bases and V 6 bases, and 3 bases lay outside the gene matches. The CDR3 region is CASRRQGNTGELFF. The CDR3 nucleotides are TGTGCCAGCAGAAGACAGGGCAACACCGGGGAGCTGTTTTTT.

The chain employs TRBV5-6 and TRBJ1-1; D might be TRBD1 (6 bases). CDR1 and CDR2 (germline): SGHDT, YYEEEE. Trimming removed 6 bases at V and 6 bases at J, with 15 bases between. CDR3 length equals 13 residues. The CDR3 region has the DNA TGTGCCAGCACCCCCAGGGGAGTCGCTGAAGCTTTCTTT. Its protein is CASTPRGVAEAFF.

The J gene is TRBJ2-7, the V gene TRBV11-2; TRBD1 is a possible D gene (7 bases). The CDR3 is 13 residues long. CDR1 SGHAT and CDR2 FQNNGV come from the germline V gene. With 5 bases removed from V and 5 bases from J, the gap between germline ends came to 13 bases. The chain's CDR3 is CASSPQGGDEQYF. The CDR3 DNA reads as TGTGCCAGCAGCCCCCAGGGGGGAGACGAGCAGTACTTC.

In DNA, the CDR3 is TGTGCCACCAGCAGAGCCCGGACAGAGTACTATGGCTACACCTTC. Translation gives CATSRARTEYYGYTF. The V gene is TRBV15, the J gene TRBJ1-2; a weak D match, TRBD1 (6 bases). The V gene's germline CDR1 is LNHNV and CDR2 YYDKDF (reference sequence). CDR3 size: 15 residues. Trimming took off 1 base at V and 3 bases at J, with 12 bases between the two ends.

The chain employs TRBV5-1 and TRBJ2-1; 9 positions match TRBD2. Per the germline V gene, CDR1 is SGHRS and CDR2 is YFSETQ. The V gene end was trimmed by 0 bases and the J gene end by 7 bases; junction bases not matched to a gene: 5. The CDR3 runs 15 residues. CDR3 bases: TGCGCCAGCAGCTTGGGGCGCGGGGGGGATAATGAGCAGTTCTTC. Protein product: CASSLGRGGDNEQFF.

The rearrangement joins TRBV6-6 to TRBJ2-7; the D gene could be TRBD1 or TRBD2 (5 bases each). V was clipped by 7 bases and J by 5 bases, with 12 bases between them. There are 12 residues in the CDR3. Per germline, CDR1 MNHNY and CDR2 SVGAGI (reference sequence). The CDR3 DNA reads TGTGCCAGCACCGCCGGGACCGACGAGCAGTACTTC. This gives the protein CASTAGTDEQYF.

The chain employs TRBV30 and TRBJ2-2; D ambiguous. With 2 bases removed from V and 8 bases from J, the gap between germline ends came to 15 bases. CDR1 is GTSNPN, CDR2 SVGIG, per germline (reference sequence). The CDR3 covers 14 residues. CDR3 loop: CAWSPLRWRGELFF. The DNA of the CDR3 is TGTGCCTGGAGTCCTTTGCGGTGGAGAGGGGAGCTGTTTTTT. Together with reference TRBV30 and TRBJ2-2, the CDR3 gives the full variable domain: SQTIHQWPATLVQPVGSPLSLECTVEGTSNPNLYWYRQAAGRGLQLLFYSVGIGQISSEVPQNLSASRPQDRQFILSSKKLLLSDSGFYLCAWSPLRWRGELFFGEGSRLTVL.

The chain has TRBV2 and TRBJ1-5, with D uncertain. V was trimmed by 4 bases and J by 0 bases, leaving 13 bases between them. Germline assignment: CDR1 SNHLY and CDR2 FYNNEI. CDR3 size: 16 residues. The CDR3: CASSVGSSYSNQPQHF. CDR3 sequence (DNA): TGTGCCAGCAGTGTAGGTAGCAGTTATAGCAATCAGCCCCAGCATTTT.

The chain joins TRBV5-4 to TRBJ1-3; 11 bases match TRBD1. CDR3 length equals 16 residues. Germline CDR1 is SGHNT and CDR2 is YYREEE (reference sequence). V dropped 4 bases and J dropped 3; count of bases not matched to a gene: 6. The CDR3 protein is CASSERDRGSGNTIYF. CDR3 nucleotides: TGTGCCAGCAGCGAGCGGGACAGGGGGAGTGGAAACACCATATATTTT.